By sample share, the clone carrying this T cell receptor (beta chain) is medium-sized. The antigen is not known. Profiled with immunoSEQ multiplex PCR; TCRdb holds only in-frame clones, not every one. The sample holds roughly 70,000 clones, about 86% seen once. The data were taken from a study of OX40 agonist ivuxolimab in advanced cancers. Study overall: Every patient in dose escalation had hepatocellular carcinoma, melanoma, renal cell or head and neck cancer.

Anyone with autoimmune disease history or systemic immunosuppression was excluded. The study, taken as a whole, reports: Antigen specificity of clonally expanded peripheral T cells was not established.

The V gene's germline CDR1 is KGHSH and CDR2 LQKENI. With 6 bases removed from V and 5 bases from J, the gap between germline ends came to 14 bases. There are 15 residues in the CDR3. This rearrangement joins TRBV18 to TRBJ1-6; D possibly corresponds to TRBD1 (6 bases). This sample comprised CD4+ or CD8+ T cells sorted from blood, obtained in a trial of the OX40 agonist ivuxolimab. The TCR was taken from an adult with an advanced solid tumor such as melanoma, head and neck, liver or kidney cancer. CDR3 nucleotide sequence: TGTGCCAGCTCGCCCCAGGGGTTGAATAATTCACCCCTCCACTTT. Translation: CASSPQGLNNSPLHF.